The T cell receptor (beta chain) under discussion was sequenced for a study of T cells after yellow fever vaccination. TCRdb ran MiXCR on the 5' RACE reads and lists one entry per CDR3 protein. The sample shows 150,000 to 200,000 distinct CDR3 sequences, approximately 9.7% of them seen only once. This clonotype was recorded a few times. Germline V gene lookup returns CDR1 MDHEN and CDR2 SYDVKM. V lost 3 bases and J 0 bases, leaving 5 bases between the germline ends. The CDR3 consists of 13 residues. The material sequenced was CD8+ T cells sorted from PBMCs, taken 45 days after the yellow fever booster vaccination. V is TRBV28 and J is TRBJ1-1; no clear D gene. This sequence originates from a man between 18 and 35 years old who received the YFV17D yellow fever vaccine. The CDR3 region is CASSFRMNTEAFF. The CDR3, as DNA: TGTGCCAGCAGTTTTCGCATGAACACTGAAGCTTTCTTT.